This TCR beta chain was recovered during a study of cytomegalovirus exposure and HLA in healthy donors. Turning to the study itself: Around 180 million T cells yielded approximately 100 million unique TCR beta sequences, as an earlier analysis found. Of the donors genotyped, several hundred in all, less than 90% fell in the Caucasian-associated ancestry cluster. Study conclusions and caveats: Later genetic work tied a missense DCLRE1C variant to beta-chain V and J trimming. TCR beta chains numbering some 160 were designated cytomegalovirus-associated.

In the PCR, 60 Vbeta and 13 Jbeta primers were used. Assay used: immunoSEQ multiplex PCR; TCRdb lists only in-frame clones, some missing. The data hold around 150,000 clones, with approximately 78% observed a single time. For this clone: Its matching antigen is unknown.

The germline gives CDR1 SGHRS, CDR2 YFSETQ. V shed 4 bases, J shed 8 bases, and the junction held 8 bases outside the gene matches. This CDR3 is 14 amino acids long. The sample was PBMCs. The J gene is TRBJ2-1, the V gene TRBV5-1; TRBD1 matches 8 bases. The receptor comes from a girl aged 2 to 9 in good health and CMV-seropositive. CDR3: CASSSRDRPHEQFF. The DNA of the CDR3 is TGCGCCAGCAGCAGCCGGGACAGGCCCCATGAGCAGTTCTTC.